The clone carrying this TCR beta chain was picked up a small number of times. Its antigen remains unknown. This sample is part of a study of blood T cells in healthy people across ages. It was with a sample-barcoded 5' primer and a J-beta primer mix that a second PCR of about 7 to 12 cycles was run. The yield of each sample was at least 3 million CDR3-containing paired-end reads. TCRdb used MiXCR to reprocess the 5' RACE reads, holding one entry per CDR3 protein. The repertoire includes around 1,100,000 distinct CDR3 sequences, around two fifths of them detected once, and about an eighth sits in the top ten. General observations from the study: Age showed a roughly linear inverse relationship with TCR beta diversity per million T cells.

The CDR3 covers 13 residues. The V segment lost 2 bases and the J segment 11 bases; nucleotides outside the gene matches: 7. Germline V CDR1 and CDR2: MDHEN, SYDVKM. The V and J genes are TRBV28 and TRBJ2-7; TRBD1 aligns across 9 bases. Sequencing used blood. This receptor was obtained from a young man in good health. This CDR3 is CASSLAGTGYEYF. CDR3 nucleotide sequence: TGTGCCAGCAGTTTAGCCGGGACAGGGTATGAGTACTTC.